Listed below are T cell receptor beta chains from one sample, sequenced in a study of T cells in Graves' hyperthyroidism and ophthalmopathy. TCRdb analysed the multiplex PCR reads with MiXCR anew, one entry per CDR3 protein. This table has more than 150,000 distinct CDR3 sequences, over 15% appearing once. Sequencing was performed on blood. These receptors all come from a woman in her 50s with Graves' hyperthyroidism. Both conserved end residues are part of each CDR3. D genes are given only for firm matches. The size entry is marked missing in some rows and otherwise reads once, few, many or a size class.

d_gene: .
v_gene: TRBV6-1
j_gene: TRBJ2-6
abundance: many
CDR3aa: CASSEKDSGANVLTF
CDR3nt: TGTGCCAGCAGTGAAAAGGACTCTGGGGCCAACGTCCTGACTTTC

d_gene: TRBD1
v_gene: TRBV10-3
j_gene: TRBJ1-3
abundance: many
CDR3aa: CAISDGQGVGNTIYF
CDR3nt: TGTGCCATCAGTGATGGACAGGGGGTTGGAAACACCATATATTTT

d_gene: .
v_gene: TRBV7-9
j_gene: TRBJ2-1
abundance: many
CDR3aa: CASSLKDSVGEQFF
CDR3nt: TGTGCCAGCAGCCTAAAAGACTCCGTGGGGGAGCAGTTCTTC

d_gene: .
v_gene: TRBV9
j_gene: TRBJ1-4
abundance: many
CDR3aa: CASSYSWWDPEKLFF
CDR3nt: TGTGCCAGCAGCTACAGCTGGTGGGACCCCGAAAAACTGTTTTTT

d_gene: .
v_gene: TRBV12-3/TRBV12-4
j_gene: TRBJ2-2
abundance: many
CDR3aa: CASSLGLLIGELFF
CDR3nt: TGTGCCAGCAGTTTGGGACTCCTGATCGGGGAGCTGTTTTTT

d_gene: .
v_gene: TRBV29-1
j_gene: TRBJ2-1
abundance: many
CDR3aa: CSVGDYNEQFF
CDR3nt: TGCAGCGTTGGTGATTACAATGAGCAGTTCTTC

d_gene: TRBD1
v_gene: TRBV11-2
j_gene: TRBJ2-5
abundance: .
CDR3aa: CASSFRGRQETQYF
CDR3nt: TGTGCCAGCAGCTTTAGGGGGCGACAAGAGACCCAGTACTTC

d_gene: TRBD2
v_gene: TRBV4-3
j_gene: TRBJ2-3
abundance: .
CDR3aa: CASSHGSASGDSTDTQYF
CDR3nt: TGCGCCAGCAGCCATGGGTCGGCTAGCGGGGACAGCACAGATACGCAGTATTTT

d_gene: .
v_gene: TRBV5-1
j_gene: TRBJ1-5
abundance: many
CDR3aa: CASSRGGDSNQPQHF
CDR3nt: TGCGCCAGCAGCCGGGGAGGGGATAGCAATCAGCCCCAGCATTTT

d_gene: .
v_gene: TRBV12-3/TRBV12-4
j_gene: TRBJ1-1
abundance: .
CDR3aa: CASTIAVRPNTEAFF
CDR3nt: TGTGCCAGCACAATCGCGGTACGGCCGAACACTGAAGCTTTCTTT

d_gene: .
v_gene: TRBV30
j_gene: TRBJ2-2
abundance: .
CDR3aa: CAWSTGLFGELFF
CDR3nt: TGTGCCTGGAGTACGGGTCTGTTCGGGGAGCTGTTTTTT

d_gene: .
v_gene: TRBV4-3
j_gene: TRBJ1-1
abundance: few
CDR3aa: CASSQGQWNTEAFF
CDR3nt: TGCGCCAGCAGCCAAGGACAGTGGAACACTGAAGCTTTCTTT

d_gene: .
v_gene: TRBV6-1
j_gene: TRBJ1-5
abundance: many
CDR3aa: CASSEGRSQPQHF
CDR3nt: TGTGCCAGCAGTGAAGGAAGAAGTCAGCCCCAGCATTTT

d_gene: TRBD1
v_gene: TRBV19
j_gene: TRBJ1-1
abundance: many
CDR3aa: CASSMGQIEAFF
CDR3nt: TGTGCCAGTAGTATGGGACAGATTGAAGCTTTCTTT

d_gene: .
v_gene: TRBV7-9
j_gene: TRBJ1-6
abundance: many
CDR3aa: CASSSEGNSPLHF
CDR3nt: TGTGCCAGCAGCTCGGAGGGGAATTCACCCCTCCACTTT

d_gene: TRBD1
v_gene: TRBV5-1
j_gene: TRBJ1-2
abundance: many
CDR3aa: CASSHRGAYGYTF
CDR3nt: TGCGCCAGCAGCCACAGGGGCGCCTATGGCTACACCTTC

d_gene: .
v_gene: TRBV4-2
j_gene: TRBJ2-5
abundance: .
CDR3aa: CASSQDQNRQETQYF
CDR3nt: TGTGCCAGCAGCCAAGATCAAAACAGACAAGAGACCCAGTACTTC

d_gene: .
v_gene: TRBV18
j_gene: TRBJ1-1
abundance: many
CDR3aa: CASSENTGLGEAFF
CDR3nt: TGTGCCAGCTCCGAGAATACAGGGCTAGGTGAAGCTTTCTTT

d_gene: TRBD2
v_gene: TRBV20-1
j_gene: TRBJ2-2
abundance: few
CDR3aa: CSARDEGLAGYTGELFF
CDR3nt: TGCAGTGCTAGAGATGAGGGACTAGCGGGGTACACCGGGGAGCTGTTTTTT

d_gene: .
v_gene: TRBV7-8
j_gene: TRBJ1-1
abundance: many
CDR3aa: CASSHPAGTNTEAFF
CDR3nt: TGTGCCAGCAGCCACCCGGCAGGGACGAACACTGAAGCTTTCTTT

d_gene: .
v_gene: TRBV19
j_gene: TRBJ1-1
abundance: many
CDR3aa: CASSTPWNTEAFF
CDR3nt: TGTGCCAGTAGTACTCCTTGGAACACTGAAGCTTTCTTT

d_gene: TRBD1
v_gene: TRBV7-9
j_gene: TRBJ2-1
abundance: .
CDR3aa: CASSAGQGDYNGQFF
CDR3nt: TGTGCCAGCAGCGCAGGACAGGGGGACTACAATGGGCAGTTCTTC

d_gene: .
v_gene: TRBV27
j_gene: TRBJ1-6
abundance: many
CDR3aa: CASSDVGRDSPLHF
CDR3nt: TGTGCCAGTAGTGATGTTGGGCGGGATTCACCCCTCCACTTT

d_gene: TRBD1
v_gene: TRBV4-2
j_gene: TRBJ2-2
abundance: few
CDR3aa: CASTQRDRNTGELFF
CDR3nt: TGTGCCAGCACCCAACGGGACAGAAACACCGGGGAGCTGTTTTTT

d_gene: TRBD1
v_gene: TRBV12-3/TRBV12-4
j_gene: TRBJ2-5
abundance: .
CDR3aa: CASSPVTGGHQETQYF
CDR3nt: TGTGCCAGCAGTCCTGTGACAGGGGGCCACCAAGAGACCCAGTACTTC

d_gene: .
v_gene: TRBV12-3/TRBV12-4
j_gene: TRBJ2-1
abundance: many
CDR3aa: CASSLRAGDSYNEQFF
CDR3nt: TGTGCCAGCAGTTTAAGGGCCGGGGACTCCTACAATGAGCAGTTCTTC

d_gene: TRBD1
v_gene: TRBV27
j_gene: TRBJ1-4
abundance: many
CDR3aa: CASSLLGQGEKLFF
CDR3nt: TGTGCCAGCAGTTTGCTAGGACAGGGTGAAAAACTGTTTTTT

d_gene: .
v_gene: TRBV5-5
j_gene: TRBJ1-1
abundance: .
CDR3aa: CASSRTPMNTEAFF
CDR3nt: TGTGCCAGCAGCAGGACTCCTATGAACACTGAAGCTTTCTTT

d_gene: TRBD1
v_gene: TRBV20-1
j_gene: TRBJ2-6
abundance: few
CDR3aa: CSARLQGHGANVLTF
CDR3nt: TGCAGTGCTAGATTACAGGGGCATGGGGCCAACGTCCTGACTTTC

d_gene: .
v_gene: TRBV6-1
j_gene: TRBJ1-5
abundance: many
CDR3aa: CASSGRGYVSNQPQHF
CDR3nt: TGTGCCAGCAGCGGGAGGGGGTACGTTAGCAATCAGCCCCAGCATTTT

d_gene: .
v_gene: TRBV3-1
j_gene: TRBJ1-1
abundance: many
CDR3aa: CASSLLLSTEAFF
CDR3nt: TGTGCCAGCAGCCTCCTTCTATCCACTGAAGCTTTCTTT

d_gene: .
v_gene: TRBV29-1
j_gene: TRBJ1-1
abundance: many
CDR3aa: CSVEGGDLSGTEAFF
CDR3nt: TGCAGCGTTGAAGGCGGTGACCTTTCGGGCACTGAAGCTTTCTTT

d_gene: TRBD1
v_gene: TRBV2
j_gene: TRBJ1-1
abundance: many
CDR3aa: CATNGDSEAFF
CDR3nt: TGTGCCACGAACGGGGACAGTGAAGCTTTCTTT

d_gene: .
v_gene: TRBV7-6
j_gene: TRBJ1-1
abundance: many
CDR3aa: CASSLDMNTEAFF
CDR3nt: TGTGCCAGCAGCTTGGACATGAACACTGAAGCTTTCTTT

d_gene: .
v_gene: TRBV2
j_gene: TRBJ1-5
abundance: many
CDR3aa: CASSWEGGNQPQHF
CDR3nt: TGTGCCAGCAGTTGGGAAGGGGGCAATCAGCCCCAGCATTTT

d_gene: .
v_gene: TRBV6-1
j_gene: TRBJ2-1
abundance: many
CDR3aa: CASSLTVYNEQFF
CDR3nt: TGTGCCAGCAGTCTTACAGTTTACAATGAGCAGTTCTTC

d_gene: .
v_gene: TRBV7-3
j_gene: TRBJ2-5
abundance: .
CDR3aa: CASSFGVGGRQETQYF
CDR3nt: TGTGCCAGCAGCTTTGGTGTCGGCGGCCGTCAAGAGACCCAGTACTTC

d_gene: TRBD2
v_gene: TRBV2
j_gene: TRBJ2-7
abundance: many
CDR3aa: CASSVGGVGFSYEQYF
CDR3nt: TGTGCCAGCAGTGTGGGAGGGGTGGGGTTCTCCTACGAGCAGTACTTC

d_gene: TRBD1
v_gene: TRBV28
j_gene: TRBJ2-2
abundance: .
CDR3aa: CASRARGRDTGELFF
CDR3nt: TGTGCCAGCAGAGCAAGGGGGCGCGACACCGGGGAGCTGTTTTTT

d_gene: TRBD1
v_gene: TRBV10-3
j_gene: TRBJ1-6
abundance: many
CDR3aa: CASGNRDRGFSYNSPLHF
CDR3nt: TGTGCCAGCGGGAACCGGGACAGGGGGTTCTCCTATAATTCACCCCTCCACTTT

d_gene: .
v_gene: TRBV6-1
j_gene: TRBJ2-7
abundance: many
CDR3aa: CASSRSDGPYEQYF
CDR3nt: TGTGCCAGCAGTCGTAGCGACGGCCCCTACGAGCAGTACTTC

d_gene: .
v_gene: TRBV4-3
j_gene: TRBJ1-2
abundance: .
CDR3aa: CASSQDNREGSISYTF
CDR3nt: TGCGCCAGCAGCCAAGATAACAGGGAAGGGTCTATTAGCTACACCTTC

d_gene: TRBD1
v_gene: TRBV6-1
j_gene: TRBJ1-5
abundance: many
CDR3aa: CASSHDRGSNQPQHF
CDR3nt: TGTGCCAGCAGTCACGACAGGGGGAGCAATCAGCCCCAGCATTTT

d_gene: TRBD1
v_gene: TRBV19
j_gene: TRBJ1-6
abundance: .
CDR3aa: CASSIGTVVSPLHF
CDR3nt: TGTGCCAGTAGTATCGGGACAGTTGTTTCGCCCCTCCACTTT

d_gene: .
v_gene: TRBV27
j_gene: TRBJ1-1
abundance: many
CDR3aa: CASSLMAGNTEAFF
CDR3nt: TGTGCCAGCAGTTTAATGGCAGGGAACACTGAAGCTTTCTTT

d_gene: TRBD2
v_gene: TRBV6-5
j_gene: TRBJ2-3
abundance: .
CDR3aa: CASSLAGDTDTQYF
CDR3nt: TGTGCCAGCAGCTTAGCGGGGGACACAGATACGCAGTATTTT

d_gene: .
v_gene: TRBV7-9
j_gene: TRBJ2-7
abundance: many
CDR3aa: CASSLAMGLQIHEQYF
CDR3nt: TGTGCCAGCAGCTTAGCGATGGGACTTCAAATCCACGAGCAGTACTTC

d_gene: .
v_gene: TRBV28
j_gene: TRBJ1-2
abundance: many
CDR3aa: CASRTPYNYGYTF
CDR3nt: TGTGCCAGCAGAACCCCTTATAACTATGGCTACACCTTC

d_gene: TRBD2
v_gene: TRBV12-3/TRBV12-4
j_gene: TRBJ2-1
abundance: .
CDR3aa: CASKPGGRKGNEQFF
CDR3nt: TGTGCCAGCAAGCCTGGCGGGAGGAAGGGCAATGAGCAGTTCTTC

d_gene: TRBD2
v_gene: TRBV11-2
j_gene: TRBJ2-5
abundance: .
CDR3aa: CASSLGLAGTQETQYF
CDR3nt: TGTGCCAGCAGCTTAGGGTTAGCGGGGACTCAAGAGACCCAGTACTTC

d_gene: TRBD1
v_gene: TRBV6-2/TRBV6-3
j_gene: TRBJ2-1
abundance: many
CDR3aa: CASRGQGEREQFF
CDR3nt: TGTGCCAGCAGGGGACAGGGGGAGAGGGAGCAGTTCTTC

d_gene: .
v_gene: TRBV10-1
j_gene: TRBJ1-3
abundance: many
CDR3aa: CASSDPGNTIYF
CDR3nt: TGCGCCAGCAGTGATCCTGGAAACACCATATATTTT

d_gene: TRBD1
v_gene: TRBV18
j_gene: TRBJ1-5
abundance: few
CDR3aa: CASSPGQGRRNQPQHF
CDR3nt: TGTGCCAGCTCACCCGGACAGGGTAGGCGCAATCAGCCCCAGCATTTT

d_gene: TRBD1
v_gene: TRBV2
j_gene: TRBJ2-3
abundance: .
CDR3aa: CASSARGRSDTQYF
CDR3nt: TGTGCCAGCAGTGCGAGGGGGCGGTCAGATACGCAGTATTTT

d_gene: .
v_gene: TRBV7-3
j_gene: TRBJ2-1
abundance: few
CDR3aa: CASSLTKDAQQFF
CDR3nt: TGTGCCAGCAGCTTAACTAAGGACGCCCAGCAGTTCTTC

d_gene: TRBD2
v_gene: TRBV9
j_gene: TRBJ2-2
abundance: few
CDR3aa: CASSGAGTSGGGDTGELFF
CDR3nt: TGTGCCAGCAGCGGCGCCGGGACTAGCGGGGGAGGAGACACCGGGGAGCTGTTTTTT

d_gene: .
v_gene: TRBV13
j_gene: TRBJ1-2
abundance: .
CDR3aa: CVSADSANYDYTF
CDR3nt: TGTGTCAGCGCCGACAGTGCTAACTATGACTACACCTTC